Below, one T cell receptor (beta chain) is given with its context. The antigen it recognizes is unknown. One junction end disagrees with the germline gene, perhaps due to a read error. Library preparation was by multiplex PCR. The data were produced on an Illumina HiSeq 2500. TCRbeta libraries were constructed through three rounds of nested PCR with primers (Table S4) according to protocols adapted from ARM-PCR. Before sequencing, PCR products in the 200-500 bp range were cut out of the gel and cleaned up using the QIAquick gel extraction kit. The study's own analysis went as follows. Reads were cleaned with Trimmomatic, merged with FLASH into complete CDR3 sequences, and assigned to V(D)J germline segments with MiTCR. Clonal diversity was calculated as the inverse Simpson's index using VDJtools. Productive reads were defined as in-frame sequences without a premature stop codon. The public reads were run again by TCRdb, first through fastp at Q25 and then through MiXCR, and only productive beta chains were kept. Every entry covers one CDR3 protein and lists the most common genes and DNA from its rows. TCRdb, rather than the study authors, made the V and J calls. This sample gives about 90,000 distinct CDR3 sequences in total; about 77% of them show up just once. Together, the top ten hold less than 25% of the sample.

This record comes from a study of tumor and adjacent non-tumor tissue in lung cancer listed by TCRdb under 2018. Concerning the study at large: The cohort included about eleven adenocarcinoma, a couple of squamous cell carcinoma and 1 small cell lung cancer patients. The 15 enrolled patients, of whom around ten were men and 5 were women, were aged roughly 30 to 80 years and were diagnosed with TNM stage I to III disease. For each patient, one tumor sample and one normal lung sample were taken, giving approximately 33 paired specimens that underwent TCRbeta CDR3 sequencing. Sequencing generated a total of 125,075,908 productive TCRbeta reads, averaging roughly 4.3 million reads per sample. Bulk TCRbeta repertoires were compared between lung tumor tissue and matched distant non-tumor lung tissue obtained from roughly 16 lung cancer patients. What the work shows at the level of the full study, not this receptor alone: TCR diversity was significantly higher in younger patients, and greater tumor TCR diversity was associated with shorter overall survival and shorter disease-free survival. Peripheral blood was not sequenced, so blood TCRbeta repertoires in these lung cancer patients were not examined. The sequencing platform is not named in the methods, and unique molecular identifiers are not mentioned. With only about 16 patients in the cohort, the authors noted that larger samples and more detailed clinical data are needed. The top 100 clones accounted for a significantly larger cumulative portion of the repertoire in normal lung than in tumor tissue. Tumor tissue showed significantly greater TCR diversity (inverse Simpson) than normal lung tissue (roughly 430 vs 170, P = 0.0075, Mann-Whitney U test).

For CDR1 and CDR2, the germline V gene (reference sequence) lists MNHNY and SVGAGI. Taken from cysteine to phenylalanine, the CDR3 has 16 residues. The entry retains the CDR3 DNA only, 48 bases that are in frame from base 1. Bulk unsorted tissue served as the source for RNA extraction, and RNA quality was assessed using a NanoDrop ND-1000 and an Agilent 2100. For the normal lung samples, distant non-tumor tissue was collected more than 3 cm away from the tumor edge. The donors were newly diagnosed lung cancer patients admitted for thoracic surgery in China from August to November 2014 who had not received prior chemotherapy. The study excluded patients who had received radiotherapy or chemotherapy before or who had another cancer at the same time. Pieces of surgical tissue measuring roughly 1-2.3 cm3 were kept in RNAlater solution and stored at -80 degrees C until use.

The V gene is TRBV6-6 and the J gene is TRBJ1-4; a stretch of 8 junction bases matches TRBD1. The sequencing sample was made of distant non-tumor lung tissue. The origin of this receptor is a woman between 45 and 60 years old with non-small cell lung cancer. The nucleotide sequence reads TGTGCCAGCAGTTACGCTACAGGGGGGGAAGATGATAAACTGTTTTTT. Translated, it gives CASSYATGGEDDKLFF.